What follows are 28 T cell receptor beta chains derived from one specimen sequenced in a study of CXCR3-negative and CXCR3-positive naive CD8 T cells. The libraries of TRB cDNA were constructed through 5' RACE using UMI labels. TCRdb reprocessed the 5' RACE reads, with one entry per CDR3 protein and no DNA. This repertoire includes around 40,000 distinct CDR3 sequences. The specimen was memory CD8+ T cells from blood. All receptors derive from a human donor in good health. Some clones in this sample may be carry-over from other donors' samples.

The rearrangement links TRBV20-1 to TRBJ1-4; TCRdb's D call, TRBD1, is unchecked because there is no DNA. In germline, CDR1 is DFQATT, CDR2 SNEGSKA (reference sequence). The CDR3 covers 21 residues. The CDR3 sequence is CSAYGDWTGEDARLTNEKLFF.

The gene calls are TRBV7-9 and TRBJ2-5; lacking DNA, the TRBD1 call made by TCRdb goes unchecked. This CDR3 comprises 16 residues. Germline loops: CDR1 SEHNR, CDR2 FQNEAQ (reference sequence). CDR3 sequence: CASSLRDREILETQYF.

The V and J genes are TRBV7-9 and TRBJ2-3; TCRdb returns TRBD1, unconfirmable since there is no DNA. This CDR3 contains 14 residues. In germline, CDR1 is SEHNR, CDR2 FQNEAQ (reference sequence). The CDR3 sequence: CASSLEQGRDTQYF.

The V call is TRBV10-3, the J call TRBJ2-3. The CDR3 has 15 amino acids. Germline V lookup: CDR1 ENHRY, CDR2 SYGVKD. The chain's CDR3 is CAISEGVFPPDTQYF.

The chain's CDR3 is CASSQARGYDKNIQYF. The V call is TRBV14, the J call TRBJ2-4; TCRdb names TRBD1, which stays unverified in the absence of DNA. CDR1 and CDR2 from the germline V gene are SGHDN and FVKESK. CDR3 length equals 16 residues.

The J gene is TRBJ1-2, the V gene TRBV29-1; TCRdb calls TRBD1, which cannot be checked without DNA. Germline CDR1 and CDR2: SQVTM and ANQGSEA. The length of the CDR3 is 17 residues. This CDR3 reads CSVEPAHDRAYNYGYTF. The whole variable domain, remainder taken from reference TRBV29-1 and TRBJ1-2, is SAVISQKPSRDICQRGTSLTIQCQVDSQVTMMFWYRQQPGQSLTLIATANQGSEATYESGFVIDKFPISRPNLTFSTLTVSNMSPEDSSIYLCSVEPAHDRAYNYGYTFGSGTRLTVV.

This CDR3 is CASSYGQREQFF. This sequence joins TRBV11-2 and TRBJ2-1; TCRdb reports TRBD1, a call that lacks DNA to check it against. The CDR3 is 12 amino acids. Germline-derived CDR1 and CDR2 are SGHAT and FQNNGV.

The chain couples TRBV7-6 to TRBJ2-1; TCRdb names TRBD2, which stays unverified in the absence of DNA. CDR1 and CDR2 from the germline V gene are SGHVS and FNYEAQ. The CDR3 is 15 residues long. CDR3 sequence: CVSVGAGDLHNEQFF.

The rearrangement uses TRBV7-9 and TRBJ2-1; there is no DNA to check the TCRdb D call of TRBD1. Germline lookup yields CDR1 SEHNR and CDR2 FQNEAQ (reference sequence). This CDR3 has 15 amino acids. The CDR3 sequence is CASSSGQGDYNEQFF.

The chain is built from TRBV15 and TRBJ2-1. Germline CDR1 LNHNV, CDR2 YYDKDF (reference sequence). CDR3 length: 12 amino acids. CDR3 in amino acids: CATSTFYNEQFF.

The chain has TRBV7-9 and TRBJ2-5; the D call from TCRdb, TRBD1, cannot be confirmed without DNA. The CDR3 length is 16 residues. From germline, CDR1 is SEHNR and CDR2 FQNEAQ (reference sequence). CDR3 loop: CASSLGMTGIQETQYF.

This chain links TRBV15 with TRBJ1-2; no DNA is available, so the TRBD1 call from TCRdb remains unchecked. Germline-derived CDR1 and CDR2 are LNHNV and YYDKDF (reference sequence). The CDR3 is 15 amino acids. This CDR3 is CATSSGEGPHYGYTF.

This chain uses TRBV6-5 with TRBJ2-2. The germline gives CDR1 MNHEY, CDR2 SVGAGI. The CDR3 is 19 amino acids. The CDR3 reads CASSYWGTAGTANTGELFF.

The rearrangement links TRBV10-2 to TRBJ2-7; TCRdb designates TRBD2, a call that cannot be tested without DNA. The germline V gene encodes CDR1 WSHSY and CDR2 SAAADI. This CDR3 spans 14 amino acids. CDR3 in amino acids: CASSESGYSYEQYF.

The chain combines TRBV6-5 with TRBJ2-1; TCRdb's assignment of TRBD1 cannot be checked, as there is no DNA. Per germline, CDR1 MNHEY and CDR2 SVGAGI. This CDR3 has 14 residues. This CDR3 reads CASSYGQIYNEQFF.

The chain uses TRBV29-1 and TRBJ2-4. CDR1 and CDR2 (germline): SQVTM, ANQGSEA. This CDR3 has 15 amino acids. The CDR3 loop is CSEKGLRDRADIQYF.

The chain joins TRBV18 to TRBJ1-1; TCRdb designates TRBD1, a call that cannot be tested without DNA. CDR3 length: 15 amino acids. The V gene's germline CDR1 is KGHSH and CDR2 LQKENI. CDR3: CASSPWGQGDTEAFF.

The J gene is TRBJ1-5, the V gene TRBV20-1; TCRdb indicates TRBD1, and absent DNA this call remains unverified. The germline V gene encodes CDR1 DFQATT and CDR2 SNEGSKA (reference sequence). This CDR3 contains 14 residues. The CDR3 reads CSAVQGVSNQPQHF.

This chain joins TRBV10-3 and TRBJ2-7; TCRdb picks TRBD1, but there is no DNA to check that call. Germline assignment: CDR1 ENHRY and CDR2 SYGVKD. This CDR3 is 16 amino acids long. The CDR3: CAISGADSHSSYEQYF.

The J gene is TRBJ1-5, the V gene TRBV9; as DNA is missing, the TRBD1 call by TCRdb cannot be tested. CDR1 and CDR2 from the germline V gene are SGDLS and YYNGEE. The CDR3 loop spans 15 amino acids. The CDR3 protein is CASSADRDPNQPQHF.

The genes are TRBV27 and TRBJ1-1; TCRdb indicates TRBD1, and absent DNA this call remains unverified. The germline gives CDR1 MNHEY, CDR2 SMNVEV (reference sequence). The CDR3 extends over 16 amino acids. The CDR3 protein is CASSLRDVTVNTEAFF.

The chain has TRBV20-1 and TRBJ1-1; as DNA is missing, the TRBD1 call by TCRdb cannot be tested. The CDR3 is 15 residues long. Germline CDR1 is DFQATT and CDR2 is SNEGSKA (reference sequence). The CDR3 region is CSAPPGTYSNTEAFF.

The rearrangement uses TRBV25-1 and TRBJ1-1; TCRdb selects TRBD1, and the lack of DNA leaves this call unchecked. CDR1 and CDR2 from the germline V gene are MGHDK and SYGVNS. CDR3 length equals 17 residues. CDR3 protein: CASSEYFAGVGGTEAFF.

The J gene is TRBJ2-2, the V gene TRBV5-6. CDR3 size: 11 residues. CDR1 is SGHDT, CDR2 YYEEEE, per germline. This chain's CDR3 is CASSLRRELFF.

V gene TRBV11-3 combines with J gene TRBJ2-1; lacking DNA, the TRBD1 call made by TCRdb goes unchecked. This CDR3 comprises 15 residues. Looked up from germline, CDR1 is SGHNT and CDR2 is YENEEA. The CDR3 protein is CASSSLQGARSEQFF.

The chain links TRBV7-9 to TRBJ2-1. This CDR3 comprises 14 residues. The germline gives CDR1 SEHNR, CDR2 FQNEAQ (reference sequence). The CDR3 is CASSTDLGYNEQFF. Based on the CDR3 plus reference TRBV7-9 and TRBJ2-1, the full variable domain is DTGVSQNPRHKITKRGQNVTFRCDPISEHNRLYWYRQTLGQGPEFLTYFQNEAQLEKSRLLSDRFSAERPKGSFSTLEIQRTEQGDSAMYLCASSTDLGYNEQFFGPGTRLTVL.

The rearrangement uses TRBV10-3 and TRBJ2-7. The CDR3 length is 13 residues. CDR1 and CDR2 (germline): ENHRY, SYGVKD. CDR3 residues: CAISEWAGLEQYF.

The rearrangement uses TRBV12-3 or TRBV12-4 and TRBJ1-1; checking the TCRdb D call of TRBD1 is not possible without DNA. The CDR3 loop spans 15 amino acids. CDR3 residues: CASGDRGSPNTEAFF.